These 32 T cell receptor beta chains were sequenced from one sample in a study of T-cell reconstitution after alpha-beta-depleted transplantation in children. Preparing the TCRbeta library involved the use of unique molecular identifiers. TCRdb called the PCR reads again in MiXCR, with one record for every CDR3 protein. This sample has under 400,000 distinct CDR3 sequences, with approximately 20% found just once. The sequencing used PBMCs, mostly from graft donor cells, collected 180 days after TCRalphabeta/CD19-depleted stem cell transplant. These receptors were obtained from a male patient between 5 and 17 years old who had a stem cell transplant for acute lymphoblastic leukemia, so the T cells may come from the graft donor.

This clonotype occurred a few times. The rearrangement uses TRBV19 and TRBJ2-7, with 12 positions matching TRBD2. V shed 1 base and J 5 bases; nucleotides not matched to a gene: 3. Germline values: CDR1 LNHDA, CDR2 SQIVND (reference sequence). The CDR3 loop spans 15 amino acids. CDR3 DNA: TGTGCCAGTAGTATAGGACTAGCGGGAGAGAACGAGCAGTACTTC. Amino acid sequence: CASSIGLAGENEQYF.

V is TRBV4-1 and J is TRBJ1-5; perhaps TRBD1 as D (5 bases). V was clipped by 3 bases and J by 2 bases, with 11 bases between them. CDR3 length: 15 residues. Germline values: CDR1 MGHRA, CDR2 YSYEKL. The CDR3 nucleotides are TGCGCCAGCAGCCAGAGTGGCAGGGGCAATCAGCCCCAGCATTTT. Amino acid sequence: CASSQSGRGNQPQHF.

This clonotype has a handful of counts. This chain links TRBV3-1 with TRBJ2-2, with 8 bases matching TRBD2. The CDR3 extends over 16 amino acids. V shed 6 bases, J shed 4 bases, and the junction held 10 bases outside the gene matches. Germline V gene lookup returns CDR1 LGHDT and CDR2 YNNKEL (reference sequence). CDR3 in DNA: TGTGCCAGCAGTCTCGGGAGGGCCGAACTCACCGGGGAGCTGTTTTTT. This gives the protein CASSLGRAELTGELFF.

Many counts were recorded for this clonotype. The genes are TRBV6-5 and TRBJ1-1, with D perhaps TRBD1 (6 bases). CDR3 length: 14 amino acids. Germline V gene data show CDR1 as MNHEY and CDR2 as SVGAGI. Trimming shortened V by 0 bases and J by 5 bases, and 10 bases separated the two germline ends. In DNA, the CDR3 is TGTGCCAGCAGTTACTCGAACAGGGTAACTGAAGCTTTCTTT. Translated: CASSYSNRVTEAFF.

The rearrangement joins TRBV5-7 to TRBJ2-3; D unclear. TRBV5-7 is an ORF, with its function uncertain. The CDR3 is 14 residues long. V lost 1 base, J lost 1 base, and 7 bases lay in between. CDR3 nucleotides: TGTGCCAGCAGCTTGAACCTTCGCACAGATACGCAGTATTTT. Translating gives CASSLNLRTDTQYF.

The rearrangement uses TRBV4-1 and TRBJ1-1, with unresolved D. V gave up 0 bases and J gave up 1 base, with 9 bases separating them. CDR1 is MGHRA, CDR2 YSYEKL, per germline. This CDR3 is 15 amino acids long. The DNA for the CDR3 is TGCGCCAGCAGCCAAGAACCAGCGACGAACACTGAAGCTTTCTTT. Residues: CASSQEPATNTEAFF.

This clonotype came up a few times. The rearrangement uses TRBV5-1 and TRBJ1-2; no clear D gene. The CDR3 is made up of 16 amino acids. V was clipped by 4 bases and J by 10 bases, with 26 bases between them. Looked up from germline, CDR1 is SGHRS and CDR2 is YFSETQ. CDR3 amino acids: CASSDPIRTFQDNYTF. The DNA for the CDR3 is TGCGCCAGCAGCGACCCTATTAGGACCTTCCAAGATAACTACACCTTC. Full variable domain (outside the CDR3, taken from reference TRBV5-1 and TRBJ1-2): KAGVTQTPRYLIKTRGQQVTLSCSPISGHRSVSWYQQTPGQGLQFLFEYFSETQRNKGNFPGRFSGRQFSNSRSEMNVSTLELGDSALYLCASSDPIRTFQDNYTFGSGTRLTVV.

This chain links TRBV9 with TRBJ2-3, with TRBD2 identical over 12 bases. The CDR3 totals 19 residues. Trimming took 0 bases from V and 3 from J; bases not matched to a gene: 11. Germline V lookup: CDR1 SGDLS, CDR2 YYNGEE. CDR3 sequence reads: CASSVEPSGRAWGTDTQYF. In DNA, the CDR3 is TGTGCCAGCAGCGTAGAACCTAGCGGGAGGGCCTGGGGGACAGATACGCAGTATTTT.

The genes are TRBV20-1 and TRBJ1-2; D call uncertain. Trimming took 0 bases from V and 4 from J, leaving 12 bases between them. Germline CDR1 is DFQATT and CDR2 is SNEGSKA (reference sequence). The CDR3 contains 14 residues. The CDR3 region is CSARDPRVPYGYTF. In nucleotides, the CDR3 is TGCAGTGCTAGAGATCCCCGGGTCCCCTATGGCTACACCTTC.

V is TRBV5-8 and J is TRBJ2-1, with TRBD2 matching over 8 bases. The CDR3 runs 14 residues. Germline V gives CDR1 SGHTS, CDR2 YDEGEE. V lost 8 bases, J lost 4 bases, and 8 bases stayed unmatched. For the CDR3, the DNA is TGTGCCAGGAGACTAGCGTGGACTTACAATGAGCAGTTCTTC. Translating gives CARRLAWTYNEQFF.

This clonotype was counted only a few times. This chain joins TRBV4-1 and TRBJ2-7; no reliable D call. Per germline, CDR1 MGHRA and CDR2 YSYEKL. This CDR3 contains 12 residues. Trimming removed 2 bases from V and 3 bases from J, with 5 bases in between. The DNA of the CDR3 is TGCGCCAGCAGCCAAAACAACTACGAGCAGTACTTC. Translation: CASSQNNYEQYF.

This chain links TRBV5-1 with TRBJ1-4; D gene uncertain. This CDR3 is built from 13 residues. CDR1 and CDR2 (germline): SGHRS, YFSETQ. The V end lost 5 bases, the J end lost 4 bases, and 9 bases lay between the germline ends. The CDR3 DNA reads TGCGCCAGCAGAAGAAGGGATAATGAAAAACTGTTTTTT. Translation gives CASRRRDNEKLFF.

The CDR3 here is CASRTAAAESSYNEQFF. For the CDR3, the DNA is TGTGCCAGCAGGACAGCGGCCGCAGAGAGCTCCTACAATGAGCAGTTCTTC. The chain links TRBV12-3 or TRBV12-4 to TRBJ2-1; the D call may be TRBD1 or TRBD2 (5 bases each). Trimming took 6 bases from V and 0 from J, leaving 18 bases between them. The CDR3 runs 17 residues.

The chain links TRBV15 to TRBJ2-6, with D unresolved. Germline values: CDR1 LNHNV, CDR2 YYDKDF (reference sequence). The germline V and J ends were trimmed by 5 bases and 0 bases, with 17 bases remaining between them. This CDR3 spans 18 amino acids. The CDR3 region is CATSGILTALSGANVLTF. CDR3 in DNA: TGTGCCACCAGCGGAATTCTTACAGCGCTCTCTGGGGCCAACGTCCTGACTTTC. Complete variable domain (other parts from reference TRBV15 and TRBJ2-6): DAMVIQNPRYQVTQFGKPVTLSCSQTLNHNVMYWYQQKSSQAPKLLFHYYDKDFNNEADTPDNFQSRRPNTSFCFLDIRSPGLGDTAMYLCATSGILTALSGANVLTFGAGSRLTVL.

V is TRBV4-2 and J is TRBJ2-3; 12 nucleotides align to TRBD2. Germline loops: CDR1 LGHNA, CDR2 YNFKEQ. With V trimmed by 4 bases and J by 2 bases, 4 bases remained unmatched. The CDR3 sequence is 16 residues long. CDR3 in amino acids: CASSLGLAGITDTQYF. CDR3 DNA sequence: TGTGCCAGCAGCCTCGGACTAGCGGGGATCACAGATACGCAGTATTTT.

This rearrangement joins TRBV20-1 to TRBJ1-5, with D hard to call. The CDR3 is 15 residues long. Germline CDR1 and CDR2: DFQATT and SNEGSKA (reference sequence). The V end lost 2 bases, the J end lost 6 bases, and 17 bases lay between the germline ends. The CDR3 DNA follows: TGCAGTGCTAGATCACCCGACCAGGCCGCTCAGCCCCAGCATTTT. This codes for CSARSPDQAAQPQHF.

This chain uses TRBV20-1 with TRBJ2-3; D is unclear. Germline CDR1 and CDR2: DFQATT and SNEGSKA (reference sequence). V was trimmed by 6 bases and J by 6 bases, leaving 16 bases between them. The CDR3 spans 13 residues. The CDR3 nucleotides read TGCAGTGCCATGACTCTTAACCCTGATACGCAGTATTTT. Translating it yields CSAMTLNPDTQYF.

This clonotype has only a few counts. The rearrangement joins TRBV20-1 to TRBJ2-4; D is ambiguous. V lost 3 bases, J lost 0 bases, and 9 bases lay in between. CDR1 is DFQATT, CDR2 SNEGSKA, per germline (reference sequence). This CDR3 region has 14 residues. CDR3 DNA: TGCAGTGCTAGCCCGGGCGTAGCCAAAAACATTCAGTACTTC. This translates into CSASPGVAKNIQYF.

This clonotype was found many times. This chain joins TRBV5-6 and TRBJ2-1, with TRBD2 identical over 11 bases. Germline CDR1 SGHDT, CDR2 YYEEEE. The V segment lost 4 bases and the J segment 8 bases; nucleotides outside the gene matches: 5. This CDR3 is built from 14 residues. The chain's CDR3 is CASSRSGRADEQFF. Written as DNA, the CDR3 is TGTGCCAGCAGCCGTAGCGGGAGGGCCGATGAGCAGTTCTTC.

The table lists this clonotype with a few counts. The J gene is TRBJ2-1, the V gene TRBV5-6, with TRBD2 as a possible D gene (5 bases). Per germline, CDR1 SGHDT and CDR2 YYEEEE. The CDR3 runs to 13 residues. V was shortened by 4 bases and J by 14 bases, with 19 bases between the two germline ends. Here the CDR3 DNA reads TGTGCCAGCAGCCAACGACAATCGGGGATCAAGTTCTTC. Translation gives CASSQRQSGIKFF.

In this sample, this clonotype turned up a few times. This chain links TRBV12-3 or TRBV12-4 with TRBJ2-7; tentatively, D is TRBD1 (6 bases). Trimming cost V 7 bases and J 2 bases, with 15 bases left between them. The CDR3 runs to 14 residues. CDR3 residues: CASTRQDVAYEQYF. CDR3 nucleotides: TGTGCCAGCACCAGACAGGACGTCGCCTACGAGCAGTACTTC.

The chain joins TRBV5-1 to TRBJ1-2; possibly TRBD1 for D (6 bases). Germline-derived CDR1 and CDR2 are SGHRS and YFSETQ. This CDR3 has 13 residues. Trimming cost V 4 bases and J 8 bases, with 15 bases left between them. This chain's CDR3 is CASSEDRPGGYTF. As DNA, the CDR3 is TGCGCCAGCAGCGAAGACAGGCCTGGGGGCTACACCTTC.

This clonotype was seen a handful of times. The chain uses TRBV11-2 and TRBJ2-3; D is unclear. Germline CDR1 is SGHAT and CDR2 is FQNNGV. The CDR3 is 14 residues long. Trimming shortened V by 3 bases and J by 0 bases, and 7 bases separated the two germline ends. CDR3 sequence reads: CASSFSPSTDTQYF. Here the CDR3 DNA reads TGTGCCAGCAGCTTCAGTCCTAGCACAGATACGCAGTATTTT. Drawing the rest from reference TRBV11-2 and TRBJ2-3, the complete variable domain is EAGVAQSPRYKIIEKRQSVAFWCNPISGHATLYWYQQILGQGPKLLIQFQNNGVVDDSQLPKDRFSAERLKGVDSTLKIQPAKLEDSAVYLCASSFSPSTDTQYFGPGTRLTVL.

V is TRBV25-1 and J is TRBJ2-1; 7 bases are a match to TRBD1. Per germline, CDR1 MGHDK and CDR2 SYGVNS. The CDR3 spans 11 residues. The junction had 7 bases not matched to a gene; V was cut back by 4 bases and J by 16 bases. The CDR3 nucleotides read TGTGCCAGCAGTGGCAAGGACAGGCTTTTCTTC. Its translation is CASSGKDRLFF.

This clonotype was observed many times. The chain is built from TRBV6-1 and TRBJ2-7; 9 bases line up with TRBD2. V dropped 1 base and J dropped 2; count of bases not matched to a gene: 3. The CDR3 length is 15 residues. The germline gives CDR1 MNHNS, CDR2 SASEGT. CDR3 loop: CASSEGLAGTYEQYF. CDR3 in DNA: TGTGCCAGCAGTGAAGGGCTAGCGGGGACCTACGAGCAGTACTTC.

This clonotype was counted ten times or more. The V call is TRBV12-3 or TRBV12-4, the J call TRBJ2-5; D gene unclear. Trimming pared 3 bases from V and 5 bases from J, leaving 10 bases between. The CDR3 loop spans 13 amino acids. The CDR3 here is CASSFVGRETQYF. The CDR3 nucleotides are TGTGCCAGCAGTTTTGTTGGCCGGGAGACCCAGTACTTC.

The genes are TRBV7-2 and TRBJ2-2; 7 bases map to TRBD2. V was pared by 2 bases and J by 9 bases, with 12 bases of the junction left unmatched. The CDR3 has 16 residues. Per the germline V gene, CDR1 is SGHTA and CDR2 is FQGNSA. CDR3 nucleotide sequence: TGTGCCAGCAGCTTACGTCCTAGCGGAATTTCCCGGGAGCTGTTTTTT. Translation: CASSLRPSGISRELFF.

This sequence joins TRBV7-3 and TRBJ2-1; TRBD2 aligns across 9 bases. Trimming removed 3 bases from V and 0 bases from J; junction bases left unmatched: 6. This CDR3 region has 17 residues. The germline gives CDR1 SGHTA, CDR2 FQGTGA. The CDR3 loop is CASSFTTSGSSYNEQFF. For the CDR3, the DNA is TGTGCCAGCAGCTTTACGACTAGCGGAAGCTCCTACAATGAGCAGTTCTTC.

There are a few counts of this clonotype. The chain carries TRBV4-2 and TRBJ2-3; 8 bases are shared with TRBD2. Germline-derived CDR1 and CDR2 are LGHNA and YNFKEQ. With 1 base clipped from V and 5 bases from J, the junction kept 11 bases outside the gene matches. The CDR3 is 17 residues long. CDR3 nucleotide sequence: TGTGCCAGCAGCCAAGTGGTCGGGACTAGACTTGAAGATACGCAGTATTTT. It is translated as CASSQVVGTRLEDTQYF.

This clonotype was detected a few times. This chain joins TRBV6-2 or TRBV6-3 and TRBJ2-7; D is ambiguous. The CDR3 sequence is 15 residues long. Per the germline V gene, CDR1 is MNHEY and CDR2 is SVGEGT. Deletions cut 0 bases from V and 3 bases from J, with 12 bases between. This CDR3 is CASSYSGSRLYEQYF. The CDR3 bases are TGTGCCAGCAGTTACTCAGGTAGCCGCCTCTACGAGCAGTACTTC.

The chain couples TRBV5-6 to TRBJ2-7, with 9 bases lining up with TRBD2. V lost 0 bases to trimming and J lost 4 bases; unmatched junction nucleotides: 8. The CDR3 totals 16 residues. Per the germline V gene, CDR1 is SGHDT and CDR2 is YYEEEE. The DNA of the CDR3 is TGTGCCAGCAGCTTGGTAAGCGGGAGGTCTCTTTACGAGCAGTACTTC. Translating gives CASSLVSGRSLYEQYF.

J is TRBJ2-7 and V is TRBV12-3 or TRBV12-4; D may be TRBD1 (5 bases). The CDR3 contains 15 residues. V was clipped by 6 bases and J by 0 bases, with 15 bases between them. The CDR3 region is CASSHLRQLSYEQYF. The CDR3 DNA sequence: TGTGCCAGCAGCCACCTCCGACAGCTCTCCTACGAGCAGTACTTC.